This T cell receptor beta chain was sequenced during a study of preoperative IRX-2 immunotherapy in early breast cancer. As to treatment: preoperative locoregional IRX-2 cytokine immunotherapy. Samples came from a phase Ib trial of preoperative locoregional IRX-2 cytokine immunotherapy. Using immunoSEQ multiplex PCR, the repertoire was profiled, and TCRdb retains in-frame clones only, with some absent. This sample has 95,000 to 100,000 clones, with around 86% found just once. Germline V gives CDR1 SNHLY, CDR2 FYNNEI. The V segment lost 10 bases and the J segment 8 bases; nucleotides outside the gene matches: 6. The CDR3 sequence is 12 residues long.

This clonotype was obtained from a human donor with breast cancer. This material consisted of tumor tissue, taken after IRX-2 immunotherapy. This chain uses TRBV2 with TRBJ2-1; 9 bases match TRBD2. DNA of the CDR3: TGTGCCACCGCCGGGACTAGCTATGAGCAGTTCTTC. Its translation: CATAGTSYEQFF.